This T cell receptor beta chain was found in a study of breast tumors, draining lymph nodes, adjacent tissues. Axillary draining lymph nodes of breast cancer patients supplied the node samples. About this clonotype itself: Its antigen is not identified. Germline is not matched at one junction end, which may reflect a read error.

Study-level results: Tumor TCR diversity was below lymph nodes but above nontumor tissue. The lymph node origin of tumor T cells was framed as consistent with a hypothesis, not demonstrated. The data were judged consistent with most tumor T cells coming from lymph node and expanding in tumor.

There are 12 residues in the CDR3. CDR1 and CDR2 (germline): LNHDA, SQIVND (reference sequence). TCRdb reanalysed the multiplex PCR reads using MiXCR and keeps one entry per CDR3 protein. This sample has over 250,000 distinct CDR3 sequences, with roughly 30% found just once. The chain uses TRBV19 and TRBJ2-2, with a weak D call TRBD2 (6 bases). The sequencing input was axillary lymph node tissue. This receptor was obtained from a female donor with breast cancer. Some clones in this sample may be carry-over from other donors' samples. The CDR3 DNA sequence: TGTGCCAGTAGTATGGAGGACGGGGGGCTGTTTTTT. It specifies CASSMEDGGLFF.